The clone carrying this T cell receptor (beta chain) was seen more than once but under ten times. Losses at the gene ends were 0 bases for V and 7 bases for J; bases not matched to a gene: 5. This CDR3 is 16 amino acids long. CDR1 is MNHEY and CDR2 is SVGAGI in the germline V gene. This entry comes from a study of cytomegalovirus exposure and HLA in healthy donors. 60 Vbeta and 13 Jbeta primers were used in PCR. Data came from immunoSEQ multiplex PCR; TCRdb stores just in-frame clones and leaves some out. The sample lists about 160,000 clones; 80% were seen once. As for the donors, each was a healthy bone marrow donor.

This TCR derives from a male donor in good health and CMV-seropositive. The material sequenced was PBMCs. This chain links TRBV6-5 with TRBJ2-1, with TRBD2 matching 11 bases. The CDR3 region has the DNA TGTGCCAGCAGTTACTCACTAGCGGGAGAAGGGAATGAGCAGTTCTTC. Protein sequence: CASSYSLAGEGNEQFF.